The entry that follows covers one T cell receptor beta chain sequence. What it binds is not known. These data originate in a study of CD8+CD57+ T cells in acquired aplastic anemia. Study background: Sorted CD4+ and CD8+ cells gave a mean 3.2 ug DNA, range about 0.19 to 27.4 ug.

In patients chosen for sequencing, flow cytometry had shown CD8+CD57+ cell expansion. Diagnosis of severe acquired aplastic anemia applied to all patients. It was genomic DNA that served as the template for profiling TCR beta VDJ and CDR3. TCRdb itself ran the reads through MiXCR, one entry per CDR3 protein. The profile covers about 180,000 distinct CDR3 sequences, with approximately 52% appearing a single time and about 2% taken by the ten largest. Study-wide findings and caveats: Common to patients and controls were roughly 30 CD8+ CDR3 sequences.

Trimming pared 4 bases from V and 0 bases from J, leaving 4 bases between. CDR3 length: 13 amino acids. Germline V gives CDR1 KGHDR, CDR2 SFDVKD. The TCR originated in a human donor with aplastic anemia. The chain is built from TRBV24-1 and TRBJ2-3; D unresolved. The sample consisted of sorted CD4+, CD8+, or CD8+CD57+ T cells (not recorded which) from PBMCs. The CDR3 bases are TGTGCCACCAGTGACAGTAGCACAGATACGCAGTATTTT. This gives the protein CATSDSSTDTQYF.